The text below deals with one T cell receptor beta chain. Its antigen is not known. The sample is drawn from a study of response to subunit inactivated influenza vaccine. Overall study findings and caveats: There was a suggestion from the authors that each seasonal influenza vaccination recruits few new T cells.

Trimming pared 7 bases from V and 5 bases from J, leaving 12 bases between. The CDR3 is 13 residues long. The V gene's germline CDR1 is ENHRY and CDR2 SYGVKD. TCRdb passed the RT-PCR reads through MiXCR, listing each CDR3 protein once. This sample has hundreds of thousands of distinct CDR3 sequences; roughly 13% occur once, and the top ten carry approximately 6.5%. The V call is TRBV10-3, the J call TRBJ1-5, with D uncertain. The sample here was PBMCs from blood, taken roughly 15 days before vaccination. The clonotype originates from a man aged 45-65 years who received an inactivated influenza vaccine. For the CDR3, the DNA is TGTGCCATCACCCTCCCCAAGGATCAGCCCCAGCATTTT. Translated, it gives CAITLPKDQPQHF.